This T cell receptor beta chain was recorded in a study of cytomegalovirus exposure and HLA in healthy donors. In the case of this clone: The CDR3 does not end in the conserved phenylalanine or tryptophan, so this is likely a read error. The DNA is omitted, as the CDR3 cannot be located on it reliably, and the CDR3 follows TCRdb's listing.

Germline assignment: CDR1 SGHVT and CDR2 SQSDAQ. The CDR3 length is 9 residues, termini included. PCR primers comprised 60 Vbeta and 13 Jbeta primers. Here immunoSEQ multiplex PCR was the method, and the copy in TCRdb shows in-frame clones only, minus some. The top ten hold 9.6% of the sample, which has roughly 100,000 clones, approximately 77% seen once. The V gene is TRBV7-4, the J gene TRBJ1-2; TRBD1 is the table's D call and was not checked against the DNA. This sequence originates from a male donor in good health and CMV-seropositive. Sequencing was carried out using PBMCs. This CDR3 reads CASRFKPPR.